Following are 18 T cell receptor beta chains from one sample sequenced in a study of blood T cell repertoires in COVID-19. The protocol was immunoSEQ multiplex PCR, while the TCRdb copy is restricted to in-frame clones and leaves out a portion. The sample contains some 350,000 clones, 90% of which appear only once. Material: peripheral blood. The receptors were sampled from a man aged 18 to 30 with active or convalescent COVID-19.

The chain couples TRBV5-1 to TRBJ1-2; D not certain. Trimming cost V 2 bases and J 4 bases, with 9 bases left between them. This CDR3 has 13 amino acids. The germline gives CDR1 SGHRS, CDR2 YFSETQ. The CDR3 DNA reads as TGCGCCAGCAGCTTCGAGGGAGGCTATGGCTACACCTTC. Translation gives CASSFEGGYGYTF. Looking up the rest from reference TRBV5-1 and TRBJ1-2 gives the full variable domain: KAGVTQTPRYLIKTRGQQVTLSCSPISGHRSVSWYQQTPGQGLQFLFEYFSETQRNKGNFPGRFSGRQFSNSRSEMNVSTLELGDSALYLCASSFEGGYGYTFGSGTRLTVV.

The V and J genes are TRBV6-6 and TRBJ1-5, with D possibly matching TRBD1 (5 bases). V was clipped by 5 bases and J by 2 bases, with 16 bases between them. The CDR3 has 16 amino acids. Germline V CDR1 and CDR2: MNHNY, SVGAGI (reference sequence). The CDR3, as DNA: TGTGCCAGCAGTCGAGGGGCCCCCGGTGGCAATCAGCCCCAGCATTTT. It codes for CASSRGAPGGNQPQHF.

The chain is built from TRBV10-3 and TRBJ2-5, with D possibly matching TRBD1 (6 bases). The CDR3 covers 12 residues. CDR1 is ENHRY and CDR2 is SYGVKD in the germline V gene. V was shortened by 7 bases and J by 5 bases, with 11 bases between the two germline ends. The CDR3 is CAIMGATETQYF. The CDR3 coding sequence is TGTGCCATCATGGGGGCTACGGAGACCCAGTACTTC.

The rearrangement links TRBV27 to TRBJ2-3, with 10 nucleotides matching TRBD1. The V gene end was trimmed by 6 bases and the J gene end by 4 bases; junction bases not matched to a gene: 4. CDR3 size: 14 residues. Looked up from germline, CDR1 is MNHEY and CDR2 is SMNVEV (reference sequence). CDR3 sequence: CASRGTGVSDTQYF. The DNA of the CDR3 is TGTGCCAGCAGAGGGACAGGGGTCTCAGATACGCAGTATTTT.

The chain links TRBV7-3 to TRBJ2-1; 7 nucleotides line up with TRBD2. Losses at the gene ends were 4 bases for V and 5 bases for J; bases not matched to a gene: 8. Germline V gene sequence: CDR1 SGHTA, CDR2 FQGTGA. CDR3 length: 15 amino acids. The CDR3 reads CASSSRTSADNEQFF. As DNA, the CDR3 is TGTGCCAGCAGCTCCCGGACTAGTGCCGACAATGAGCAGTTCTTC. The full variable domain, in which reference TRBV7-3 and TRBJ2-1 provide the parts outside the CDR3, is GAGVSQTPSNKVTEKGKYVELRCDPISGHTALYWYRQSLGQGPEFLIYFQGTGAADDSGLPNDRFFAVRPEGSVSTLKIQRTERGDSAVYLCASSSRTSADNEQFFGPGTRLTVL.

The CDR3: CATSREQGTYEQYF. The CDR3 DNA reads TGTGCCACCAGCAGAGAGCAGGGGACCTACGAGCAGTACTTC. The V call is TRBV15, the J call TRBJ2-7, with D possibly being TRBD1 (6 bases). This CDR3 spans 14 amino acids. Germline V gives CDR1 LNHNV, CDR2 YYDKDF (reference sequence). Trimming removed 0 bases at V and 2 bases at J, with 8 bases between.

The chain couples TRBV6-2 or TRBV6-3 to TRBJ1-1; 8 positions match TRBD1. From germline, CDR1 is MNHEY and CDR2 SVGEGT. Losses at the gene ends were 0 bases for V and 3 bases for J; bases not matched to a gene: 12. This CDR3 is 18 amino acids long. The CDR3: CASSYSPHGTGGYTEAFF. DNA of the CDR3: TGTGCCAGCAGTTACTCCCCCCACGGGACAGGTGGGTACACTGAAGCTTTCTTT.

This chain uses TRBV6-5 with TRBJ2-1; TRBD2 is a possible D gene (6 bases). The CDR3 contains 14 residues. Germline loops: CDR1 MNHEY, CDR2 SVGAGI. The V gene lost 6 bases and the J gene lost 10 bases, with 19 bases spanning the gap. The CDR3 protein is CASSGDSLRGEQFF. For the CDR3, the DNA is TGTGCCAGCAGCGGGGACTCATTGAGGGGCGAGCAGTTCTTC.

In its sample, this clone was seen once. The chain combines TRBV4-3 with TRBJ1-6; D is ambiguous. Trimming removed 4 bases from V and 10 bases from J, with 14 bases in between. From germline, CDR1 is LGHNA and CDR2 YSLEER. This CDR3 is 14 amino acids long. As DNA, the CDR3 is TGCGCCAGCAGCCGCGGGCCGGAGAGCTCACCCCTCCACTTT. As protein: CASSRGPESSPLHF.

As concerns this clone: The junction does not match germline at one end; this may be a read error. Here the CDR3 reads CASSDERLGANVLTF. CDR3 DNA: TGTGCCAGCAGTGATGAACGGCTTGGGGCCAACGTGCTGACTTTC. The chain joins TRBV25-1 to TRBJ2-6, with D possibly TRBD1 on 5 matching bases. From germline, CDR1 is MGHDK and CDR2 SYGVNS. This CDR3 has 15 amino acids. Full variable domain (missing parts from reference TRBV25-1 and TRBJ2-6): EADIYQTPRYLVIGTGKKITLECSQTMGHDKMYWYQQDPGMELHLIHYSYGVNSTEKGDLSSESTVSRIRTEHFPLTLESARPSHTSQYLCASSDERLGANVLTFGAGSRLTVL.

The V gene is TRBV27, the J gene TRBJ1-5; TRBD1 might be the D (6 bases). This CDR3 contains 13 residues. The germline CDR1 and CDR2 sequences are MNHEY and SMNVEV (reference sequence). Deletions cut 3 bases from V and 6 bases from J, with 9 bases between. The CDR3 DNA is TGTGCCAGCAGTTTGGACAGTCGTCAGCCCCAGCATTTT. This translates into CASSLDSRQPQHF.

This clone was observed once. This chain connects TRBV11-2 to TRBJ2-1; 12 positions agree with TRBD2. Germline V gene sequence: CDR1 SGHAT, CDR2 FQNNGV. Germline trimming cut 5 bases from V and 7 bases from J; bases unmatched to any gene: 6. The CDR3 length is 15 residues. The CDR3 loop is CASSQRTSGINEQFF. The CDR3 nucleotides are TGTGCCAGCAGCCAGAGGACTAGCGGGATAAATGAGCAGTTCTTC. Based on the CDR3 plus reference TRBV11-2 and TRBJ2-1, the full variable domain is EAGVAQSPRYKIIEKRQSVAFWCNPISGHATLYWYQQILGQGPKLLIQFQNNGVVDDSQLPKDRFSAERLKGVDSTLKIQPAKLEDSAVYLCASSQRTSGINEQFFGPGTRLTVL.

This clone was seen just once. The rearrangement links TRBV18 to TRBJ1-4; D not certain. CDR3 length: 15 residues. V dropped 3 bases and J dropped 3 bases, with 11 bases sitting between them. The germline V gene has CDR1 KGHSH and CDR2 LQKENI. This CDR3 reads CASSPVNTANEKLFF. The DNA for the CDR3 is TGTGCCAGCTCACCGGTGAACACCGCTAATGAAAAACTGTTTTTT. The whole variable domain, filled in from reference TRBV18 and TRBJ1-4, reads NAGVMQNPRHLVRRRGQEARLRCSPMKGHSHVYWYRQLPEEGLKFMVYLQKENIIDESGMPKERFSAEFPKEGPSILRIQQVVRGDSAAYFCASSPVNTANEKLFFGSGTQLSVL.

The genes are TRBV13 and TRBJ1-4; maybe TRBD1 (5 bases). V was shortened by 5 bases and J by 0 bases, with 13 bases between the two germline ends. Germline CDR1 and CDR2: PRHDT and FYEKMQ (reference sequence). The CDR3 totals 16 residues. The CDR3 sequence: CASSGTGPATNEKLFF. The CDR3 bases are TGTGCCAGCAGCGGAACAGGACCCGCAACTAATGAAAAACTGTTTTTT.

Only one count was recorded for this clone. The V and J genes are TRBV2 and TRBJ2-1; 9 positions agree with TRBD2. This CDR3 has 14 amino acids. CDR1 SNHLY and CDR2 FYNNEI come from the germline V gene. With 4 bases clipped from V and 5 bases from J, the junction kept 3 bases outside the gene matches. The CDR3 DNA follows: TGTGCCAGCAGTGCTCGACTAGCGGACAATGAGCAGTTCTTC. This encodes CASSARLADNEQFF.

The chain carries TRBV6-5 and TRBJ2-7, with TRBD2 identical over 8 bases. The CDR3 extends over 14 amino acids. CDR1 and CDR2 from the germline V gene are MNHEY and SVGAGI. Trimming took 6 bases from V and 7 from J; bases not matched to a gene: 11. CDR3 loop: CASREGLGLGEQYF. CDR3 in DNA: TGTGCCAGCAGAGAGGGACTAGGTTTAGGGGAGCAGTACTTC.

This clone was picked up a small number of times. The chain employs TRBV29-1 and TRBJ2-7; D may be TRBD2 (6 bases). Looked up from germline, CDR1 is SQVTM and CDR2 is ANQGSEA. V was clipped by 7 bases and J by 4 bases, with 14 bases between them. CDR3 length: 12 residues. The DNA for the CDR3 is TGCAGCGGGGTGGAGGGAGGATACGAGCAGTACTTC. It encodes CSGVEGGYEQYF.

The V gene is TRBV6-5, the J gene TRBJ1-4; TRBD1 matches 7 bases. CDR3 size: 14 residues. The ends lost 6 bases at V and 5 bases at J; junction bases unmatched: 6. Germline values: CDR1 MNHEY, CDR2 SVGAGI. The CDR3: CASRGKQGNEKLFF. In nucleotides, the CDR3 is TGTGCCAGCAGGGGAAAACAGGGGAATGAAAAACTGTTTTTT.